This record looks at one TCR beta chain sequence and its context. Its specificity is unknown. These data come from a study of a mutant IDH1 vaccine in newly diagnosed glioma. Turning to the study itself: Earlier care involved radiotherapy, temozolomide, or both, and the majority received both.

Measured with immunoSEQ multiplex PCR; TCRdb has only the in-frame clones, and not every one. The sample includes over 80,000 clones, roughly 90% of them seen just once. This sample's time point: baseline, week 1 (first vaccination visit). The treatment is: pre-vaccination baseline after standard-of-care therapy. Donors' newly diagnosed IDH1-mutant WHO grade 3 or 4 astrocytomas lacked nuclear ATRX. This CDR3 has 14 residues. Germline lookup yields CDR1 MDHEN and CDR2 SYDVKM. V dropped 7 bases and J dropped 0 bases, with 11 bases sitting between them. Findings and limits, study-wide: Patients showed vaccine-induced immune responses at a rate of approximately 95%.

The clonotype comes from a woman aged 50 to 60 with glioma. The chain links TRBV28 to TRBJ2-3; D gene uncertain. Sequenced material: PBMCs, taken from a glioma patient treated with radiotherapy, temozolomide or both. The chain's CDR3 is CASTTPTSTDTQYF. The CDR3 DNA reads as TGTGCCAGCACCACCCCCACAAGCACAGATACGCAGTATTTT.